The clone carrying this TCR beta chain was counted only a few times. Its antigen is not identified. Germline values: CDR1 SGHDT, CDR2 YYEEEE. The CDR3 has 15 amino acids. The V end was cut by 0 bases, the J end by 2 bases, with 8 bases between. The source of the sample is a study of beta chain features in type 1 diabetes. Sorted CD4+ subsets: naive, central memory, regulatory, stem cell-like memory (CD45RO/CCR7/CD25/CD127/CD95/CD27 panel). Each of the sorted populations had a purity greater than 98%. Study conclusions and caveats: Compared to healthy donors, patients appeared to have naive, central memory and Treg TCRB repertoires that were more alike.

The study reverse transcribed the entire isolated RNA, so it sequenced expressed TCRB transcripts. About 3.57 million reads, on average, came from each naive, central memory and regulatory T cell sample. Sequenced by immunoSEQ multiplex PCR; TCRdb stores in-frame clones only, minus some. The sample lists hundreds of thousands of clones, 9.6% seen once, with around 0.037% in the top ten. The sequence came from a woman younger than 35 in good health. The chain uses TRBV5-6 and TRBJ2-2; D is unclear. Sequencing was performed on naive CD4+ T cells from blood. CDR3 sequence (DNA): TGTGCCAGCAGCTTGGGCCATACAAACACCGGGGAGCTGTTTTTT. Its protein is CASSLGHTNTGELFF.